The present T cell receptor (beta chain) was sequenced within a study of blood T cells in healthy people across ages. Trimming stripped 4 bases from V and 0 bases from J, with 10 bases between. The germline V gene has CDR1 SQVTM and CDR2 ANQGSEA. The CDR3 length is 14 residues. Study results and limitations: Naive CD4+ cells and diversity were both higher in long-lived donors than in aged donors.

Through a sample-barcoded 5' primer and a J-beta primer mix, a second PCR was run for roughly 7 to 12 cycles. TCRdb used MiXCR to reprocess the 5' RACE reads, holding one entry per CDR3 protein. The data show around 620,000 distinct CDR3 sequences, approximately 27% seen once. This clonotype occurred a few times. The antigen is unknown. Sequenced input: blood. The clonotype originates from a woman aged 65 to 85 in good health. The chain uses TRBV29-1 and TRBJ2-1; D gene uncertain. The CDR3 nucleotides are TGCAGCGTTGGGCAGGCTAGCTCCTACAATGAGCAGTTCTTC. This sequence encodes CSVGQASSYNEQFF.